This passage covers 26 T cell receptor beta chains from one sample sequenced in a study of CD8 T cells in ankylosing spondylitis. TCRdb reanalysed the 5' RACE reads using MiXCR and keeps one entry per CDR3 protein. The sample includes approximately 45,000 distinct CDR3 sequences, roughly 9.6% of them seen just once. The sample comprised blood, either unsorted or a sorted T cell fraction (not recorded which). These receptors originate from a male donor with ankylosing spondylitis or in good health (not recorded which).

The rearrangement links TRBV29-1 to TRBJ2-1; no clear D. CDR1 and CDR2 from the germline V gene are SQVTM and ANQGSEA. There are 12 residues in the CDR3. CDR3 sequence reads: CSVAPSYNEQFF. CDR3 DNA: TGCAGTGTCGCGCCCTCCTACAATGAGCAGTTCTTC.

This clonotype has more than one count but fewer than ten. V and J are TRBV5-1 and TRBJ2-7, with D tentatively TRBD1 (7 bases). The germline V gene has CDR1 SGHRS and CDR2 YFSETQ. V lost 4 bases to trimming and J lost 3 bases, with 14 bases between them. The CDR3 covers 14 residues. Written as DNA, the CDR3 is TGCGCCAGCAGCCGAAGACAGGGAGGCTACGAGCAGTACTTC. It codes for CASSRRQGGYEQYF.

Details on this clonotype: A read error may explain this, as a much larger clone is one base away. The chain combines TRBV2 with TRBJ1-2; 7 nucleotides agree with TRBD1. The CDR3 totals 15 residues. Germline V CDR1 and CDR2: SNHLY, FYNNEI. For the CDR3, the DNA is TGTGCCAGCAGTGATTGGGAACAGGGGAGGGATGGCCACACCTTC. Amino acid sequence: CASSDWEQGRDGHTF.

In this sample, this clonotype turned up many times. J is TRBJ2-7 and V is TRBV5-1; 11 bases align to TRBD2. From germline, CDR1 is SGHRS and CDR2 YFSETQ. The CDR3 has 14 amino acids. V gave up 5 bases and J gave up 3 bases; unmatched junction bases: 4. For the CDR3, the DNA is TGCGCCAGCAGGTTAGCGGGGGGGAGCTACGAGCAGTACTTC. Its translation: CASRLAGGSYEQYF.

By share, this clonotype counts as medium-sized. The rearrangement uses TRBV3-1 and TRBJ1-2; D possibly corresponds to TRBD1 (6 bases). Trimming pared 0 bases from V and 0 bases from J, leaving 23 bases between. There are 20 residues in the CDR3. Germline V gives CDR1 LGHDT, CDR2 YNNKEL (reference sequence). CDR3 bases: TGTGCCAGCAGCCAAGAAAGAGCACAGGGAGGCCCTTTCGCTAACTATGGCTACACCTTC. Its protein product is CASSQERAQGGPFANYGYTF.

This clonotype was seen at least ten times. The rearrangement joins TRBV28 to TRBJ2-7; D uncertain. Trimming removed 4 bases at V and 5 bases at J, with 6 bases between. This CDR3 is 11 amino acids long. Germline V CDR1 and CDR2: MDHEN, SYDVKM. The CDR3 loop is CASSSPDEQYF. The CDR3 region has the DNA TGTGCCAGCAGTTCCCCAGACGAGCAGTACTTC.

The chain recombines TRBV2 with TRBJ1-2; D remains ambiguous. CDR1 is SNHLY and CDR2 is FYNNEI in the germline V gene. V was cut by 7 bases and J by 8 bases, with 14 bases left in between. There are 12 residues in the CDR3. The chain's CDR3 is CASIKLDGGYTF. The CDR3 nucleotides are TGTGCCAGCATTAAATTGGATGGAGGCTACACCTTC.

This chain uses TRBV20-1 with TRBJ2-5, with a tentative D call TRBD2 (5 bases). The V and J ends lost 6 bases and 2 bases respectively, with 13 bases between them. The CDR3 has 13 residues. The germline V gene encodes CDR1 DFQATT and CDR2 SNEGSKA (reference sequence). The CDR3 region has the DNA TGCAGTGCAGGGAGAGGATCTCAAGAGACCCAGTACTTC. Its translation: CSAGRGSQETQYF.

The table lists this clonotype with many counts. V and J are TRBV2 and TRBJ1-5, with a weak D call TRBD1 (5 bases). The CDR3 is made up of 13 amino acids. The V gene's germline CDR1 is SNHLY and CDR2 FYNNEI. V lost 2 bases to trimming and J lost 7 bases, with 9 bases between them. The CDR3 bases are TGTGCCAGCAGTGAACAGGGAGGCCAGCCCCAGCATTTT. Amino acid sequence: CASSEQGGQPQHF.

This clonotype was seen many times. The rearrangement joins TRBV20-1 to TRBJ2-3; D is unclear. Germline assignment: CDR1 DFQATT and CDR2 SNEGSKA (reference sequence). The CDR3 length is 12 residues. V was pared by 5 bases and J by 2 bases, with 8 bases between. This chain's CDR3 is CSAPTLTDTQYF. The CDR3 nucleotides are TGCAGTGCTCCGACCCTCACAGATACGCAGTATTTT.

The V gene is TRBV5-1, the J gene TRBJ2-5; no reliable D call. V was cut by 0 bases and J by 7 bases, with 10 bases left in between. The CDR3 is 13 residues long. CDR1 is SGHRS, CDR2 YFSETQ, per germline. In DNA, the CDR3 is TGCGCCAGCAGCTTGGAGCCGGACGGGACCCAGTACTTC. This encodes CASSLEPDGTQYF.

This clonotype has at least ten counts. This chain uses TRBV5-1 with TRBJ2-3; D gene uncertain. The V gene's germline CDR1 is SGHRS and CDR2 YFSETQ. The CDR3 length is 13 residues. V dropped 5 bases and J dropped 5 bases, with 12 bases sitting between them. The CDR3 DNA is TGCGCCAGCAGGCTCCAGGCTCAAGATACGCAGTATTTT. Encoded protein: CASRLQAQDTQYF.

For this clonotype: It may be a read error: a sequence one base away is much more abundant. The rearrangement links TRBV25-1 to TRBJ1-6; D is undetermined. Germline V gives CDR1 MGHDK, CDR2 SYGVNS. The CDR3 consists of 15 residues. CDR3 coding DNA: TGTGACAGCAGTGAAGCCGGGGTTGGGGATTCACCCCTCCACTTT. Translating it yields CDSSEAGVGDSPLHF.

This clonotype occurred many times. The genes are TRBV6-1 and TRBJ2-5; D perhaps matches TRBD2 (6 bases). Trimming cost V 4 bases and J 5 bases, with 17 bases left between them. CDR1 and CDR2 from the germline V gene are MNHNS and SASEGT. There are 15 residues in the CDR3. The CDR3 DNA is TGTGCCAGCAGTGTCCTAGGGGAGGACATGGAGACCCAGTACTTC. Amino acids: CASSVLGEDMETQYF.

V usage is TRBV20-1 and J usage is TRBJ2-1; 10 nucleotides agree with TRBD2. The CDR3 consists of 16 residues. V shed 3 bases and J 9 bases; nucleotides not matched to a gene: 14. Germline CDR1 is DFQATT and CDR2 is SNEGSKA (reference sequence). The CDR3, as DNA: TGCAGTGCTAGTCCCCCCTGGACTAGCGGACGGGGTGAGCAGTTCTTC. It is translated as CSASPPWTSGRGEQFF.

V usage is TRBV7-9 and J usage is TRBJ1-1, with D unclear. Germline CDR1 and CDR2: SEHNR and FQNEAQ (reference sequence). V was clipped by 5 bases and J by 1 base, with 14 bases between them. This CDR3 is 15 amino acids long. CDR3 sequence (DNA): TGTGCCAGCAGCGATCTCCAAAGGAAGAACACTGAAGCTTTCTTT. This gives the protein CASSDLQRKNTEAFF.

The chain recombines TRBV7-9 with TRBJ1-6, with 8 nucleotides matching TRBD1. The CDR3 contains 14 residues. J was trimmed by 7 bases and V by 5 bases; bases with no gene match: 4. The V gene's germline CDR1 is SEHNR and CDR2 FQNEAQ (reference sequence). CDR3 nucleotide sequence: TGTGCCAGCAGCACAGGGGGAGGAAATTCACCCCTCCACTTT. This sequence encodes CASSTGGGNSPLHF.

This rearrangement joins TRBV6-1 to TRBJ2-7; 12 bases align to TRBD1. CDR3 size: 14 residues. Germline V CDR1 and CDR2: MNHNS, SASEGT. The ends lost 6 bases at V and 6 bases at J; junction bases unmatched: 6. The CDR3: CASSPLGQGAEQYF. In DNA form, the CDR3 reads TGTGCCAGCAGCCCATTGGGACAGGGGGCCGAGCAGTACTTC.

This clonotype was seen a handful of times. The rearrangement joins TRBV7-9 to TRBJ2-1, with 7 positions matching TRBD1. V was clipped by 1 base and J by 9 bases; unmatched bases: 6. In germline, CDR1 is SEHNR, CDR2 FQNEAQ (reference sequence). This CDR3 has 14 residues. The DNA of the CDR3 is TGTGCCAGCAGCTTAGGGGACAGATTATCTGAGCAGTTCTTC. Encoded protein: CASSLGDRLSEQFF.

This clonotype was seen only a few times. This chain connects TRBV6-2 or TRBV6-3 to TRBJ2-2; tentative D call: TRBD1 (6 bases). The CDR3 covers 15 residues. Per the germline V gene, CDR1 is MNHEY and CDR2 is SVGEGT. Trimming took 5 bases from V and 4 from J, leaving 14 bases between them. The CDR3 loop reads CASSVQGLSTGELFF. In DNA form, the CDR3 reads TGTGCCAGCAGTGTACAGGGTTTGAGCACCGGGGAGCTGTTTTTT.

This clonotype was seen repeatedly, ten times or more. The chain uses TRBV3-1 and TRBJ2-7; D ambiguous. The CDR3 runs 14 residues. Trimming left V 3 bases short and J 4 bases short, with 13 bases between. Germline CDR1 is LGHDT and CDR2 is YNNKEL (reference sequence). The CDR3 loop is CASSHPDGTYEQYF. Written as DNA, the CDR3 is TGTGCCAGCAGCCACCCCGACGGAACTTACGAGCAGTACTTC.

In this sample, this clonotype turned up many times. The chain couples TRBV5-6 to TRBJ2-1; 7 bases match TRBD1. There are 16 residues in the CDR3. The V and J ends lost 5 bases and 5 bases, in that order; junction bases with no gene match: 13. CDR1 and CDR2 (germline): SGHDT, YYEEEE. The CDR3 DNA follows: TGTGCCAGCAGACAAGGACGACAGGGACGCGACAATGAGCAGTTCTTC. This codes for CASRQGRQGRDNEQFF.

This clonotype came up many times. This sequence joins TRBV7-2 and TRBJ2-1; TRBD1 matches 9 bases. Germline V gene sequence: CDR1 SGHTA, CDR2 FQGNSA. The CDR3 is 13 residues long. The V gene end was trimmed by 5 bases and the J gene end by 14 bases; junction bases not matched to a gene: 10. The chain's CDR3 is CASSLARDRVKFF. CDR3 nucleotides: TGTGCCAGCAGCCTCGCCCGGGACAGGGTAAAGTTCTTC. Full variable domain (missing parts from reference TRBV7-2 and TRBJ2-1): GAGVSQSPSNKVTEKGKDVELRCDPISGHTALYWYRQSLGQGLEFLIYFQGNSAPDKSGLPSDRFSAERTGGSVSTLTIQRTQQEDSAVYLCASSLARDRVKFFGPGTRLTVL.

The table lists this clonotype with many counts. V and J are TRBV5-1 and TRBJ1-3; D unresolved. Germline V gene sequence: CDR1 SGHRS, CDR2 YFSETQ. The CDR3 is 12 residues long. The V and J ends lost 2 bases and 8 bases respectively, with 8 bases between them. Written as DNA, the CDR3 is TGCGCCAGCAGCTTAGACCGCCACACCATATATTTT. Amino acid sequence: CASSLDRHTIYF.

Only a few counts were recorded for this clonotype. Given a much more abundant clone one base away, this may be a read error. The chain carries TRBV12-3 or TRBV12-4 and TRBJ1-2; D gene ambiguous. V lost 1 base and J 4 bases, leaving 7 bases between the germline ends. The CDR3 is 13 amino acids. Here the CDR3 reads CASSLEDSYGYTF. The CDR3 DNA is TGTGCCAGCAGTTTAGAGGATAGCTATGGCTACACCTTC.

For this clonotype: A much larger clone is a single base away; this may be a read error. The chain has TRBV5-1 and TRBJ2-3; 11 positions match TRBD2. The CDR3 consists of 18 residues. J was trimmed by 0 bases and V by 0 bases; bases with no gene match: 6. Germline-derived CDR1 and CDR2 are SGHRS and YFSETQ. CDR3 sequence (DNA): TGCGCCAGCAGCTTGGGGCCTAGCGGGGGGCTTAGCACAGATACGCAGTATTTT. It is translated as CASSLGPSGGLSTDTQYF.